The 25 T cell receptor beta chains given below trace back to one sample, sequenced in a study of T cells in Graves' hyperthyroidism and ophthalmopathy. The source material, RNA transcripts, was used to amplify TCR beta CDR3 regions. HTBI primers were employed in a first-round RT-PCR of the TCR CDR3. TCRdb reanalysed the multiplex PCR reads using MiXCR and keeps one entry per CDR3 protein. Among almost 600,000 distinct CDR3 sequences, more than 11% were seen once, and the ten largest hold 5.8%. The sequenced material came from blood. The receptors come from a woman in her twenties or thirties with Graves' hyperthyroidism that later progressed to Graves' ophthalmopathy.

This clonotype was recorded many times. The chain employs TRBV6-1 and TRBJ1-2; the D gene is possibly TRBD1 (6 bases). The CDR3 loop spans 13 amino acids. The V end was cut by 5 bases, the J end by 4 bases, with 11 bases between. Germline CDR1 MNHNS, CDR2 SASEGT. This CDR3 is CASSKGGTYGYTF. As DNA, the CDR3 is TGTGCCAGCAGTAAAGGGGGTACCTATGGCTACACCTTC.

Ten or more counts support this clonotype. The J gene is TRBJ2-2, the V gene TRBV28, with a tentative D call TRBD1 (5 bases). Germline CDR1 MDHEN, CDR2 SYDVKM. The CDR3 extends over 15 amino acids. The V end lost 8 bases, the J end lost 0 bases, and 13 bases lay between the germline ends. CDR3 protein: CASGLGAANTGELFF. The CDR3 DNA follows: TGTGCCAGCGGATTAGGGGCGGCGAACACCGGGGAGCTGTTTTTT.

This clonotype was recorded many times. V gene TRBV10-3 combines with J gene TRBJ2-3; TRBD2 agrees at 10 bases. Germline V CDR1 and CDR2: ENHRY, SYGVKD. The V and J ends lost 11 bases and 6 bases, in that order; junction bases with no gene match: 14. This CDR3 has 15 amino acids. This CDR3 reads CASHPGLAAVDTQYF. In DNA, the CDR3 is TGTGCCTCCCACCCAGGACTAGCGGCGGTGGATACGCAGTATTTT.

This clonotype was observed many times. The V gene is TRBV2, the J gene TRBJ1-1; no clear D gene. Trimming took 1 base from V and 1 from J, leaving 7 bases between them. Germline assignment: CDR1 SNHLY and CDR2 FYNNEI. This CDR3 region has 14 residues. CDR3 sequence: CASSEEAGNTEAFF. CDR3 DNA sequence: TGTGCCAGCAGTGAAGAGGCAGGGAACACTGAAGCTTTCTTT.

This clonotype showed up just a few times. The chain couples TRBV20-1 to TRBJ2-7; a possible D gene is TRBD2 (6 bases). V lost 5 bases, J lost 3 bases, and 20 bases lay in between. Germline CDR1 and CDR2: DFQATT and SNEGSKA (reference sequence). The CDR3 is 15 residues long. The CDR3 reads CSAPKPSPGDYEQYF. DNA of the CDR3: TGCAGTGCTCCAAAACCCTCTCCGGGGGACTACGAGCAGTACTTC.

The chain combines TRBV27 with TRBJ1-5; possibly TRBD1 for D (6 bases). The CDR3 is 14 residues long. Per the germline V gene, CDR1 is MNHEY and CDR2 is SMNVEV (reference sequence). V lost 7 bases to trimming and J lost 0 bases, with 10 bases between them. The chain's CDR3 is CASMDRYSNQPQHF. CDR3 DNA sequence: TGTGCCAGCATGGACAGATATAGCAATCAGCCCCAGCATTTT.

This clonotype showed up many times. The gene calls are TRBV5-1 and TRBJ2-2; perhaps TRBD2 as D (5 bases). Trimming took 3 bases from V and 0 from J, leaving 9 bases between them. The CDR3 totals 15 residues. Germline V gives CDR1 SGHRS, CDR2 YFSETQ. CDR3 DNA: TGCGCCAGCAGCTCGTCGGGGACGAACACCGGGGAGCTGTTTTTT. Amino acid sequence: CASSSSGTNTGELFF.

This clonotype turned up a few times. The CDR3 region has the DNA TGTGCCAGCACTCCGAGGGACAGTTTTTATGGCTACACCTTC. It translates to CASTPRDSFYGYTF. The V call is TRBV6-1, the J call TRBJ1-2; TRBD1 matches 7 bases. The CDR3 consists of 14 residues. Germline V lookup: CDR1 MNHNS, CDR2 SASEGT. The trim removed 7 bases at V and 5 bases at J, leaving 10 bases unmatched.

This clonotype came up many times. This chain links TRBV12-3 or TRBV12-4 with TRBJ2-1, with D possibly being TRBD1 (5 bases). The closer fit of TRBJ2-7 to the DNA end suggests the J call may be wrong. The CDR3 consists of 12 residues. CDR3 sequence: CASSSKDNEQYF. CDR3 DNA sequence: TGTGCCAGCAGTTCCAAGGACAATGAGCAGTACTTC.

This clonotype was detected ten times or more. This chain connects TRBV12-5 to TRBJ1-1; tentative D call: TRBD1 (5 bases). CDR1 is LGHNT and CDR2 is FRNRAP in the germline V gene. Trimming stripped 1 base from V and 10 bases from J, with 10 bases between. CDR3 length: 12 residues. Written as DNA, the CDR3 is TGTGCTAGTGGTTTGGGGGAGGGGAGAGCTTTCTTT. Translated: CASGLGEGRAFF.

The rearrangement uses TRBV5-1 and TRBJ1-1; D is ambiguous. The CDR3 loop spans 11 amino acids. CDR1 and CDR2 (germline): SGHRS, YFSETQ. The V and J ends lost 4 bases and 11 bases respectively, with 12 bases between them. CDR3 in amino acids: CASSQMGFAFF. The CDR3 coding sequence is TGCGCCAGCAGCCAGATGGGTTTCGCTTTCTTT.

This clonotype was seen many times. The rearrangement links TRBV10-2 to TRBJ2-1, with TRBD2 matching over 16 bases. Germline-derived CDR1 and CDR2 are WSHSY and SAAADI. The CDR3 totals 14 residues. Germline trimming cut 7 bases from V and 10 bases from J; bases unmatched to any gene: 4. The CDR3 DNA reads as TGCGCCAGCACTGGGACTAGCGGGAGGGGGGAGCAGTTCTTC. It translates to CASTGTSGRGEQFF.

This clonotype has at least ten counts. The CDR3 coding sequence is TGCGCCAGCAGCTTGGGACAGCCCACAAGGTGGGTGAACACTGAAGCTTTCTTT. Its protein is CASSLGQPTRWVNTEAFF. The chain is built from TRBV5-1 and TRBJ1-1; perhaps TRBD1 as D (5 bases). The CDR3 length is 18 residues. V was shortened by 0 bases and J by 0 bases, with 18 bases between the two germline ends. Germline V gene lookup returns CDR1 SGHRS and CDR2 YFSETQ.

Turning to this clonotype: A single base separates this from a much larger clone, so it may be a read error. The chain joins TRBV7-2 to TRBJ2-7; possibly TRBD1 or TRBD2 for D (5 bases each). Deletions cut 5 bases from V and 6 bases from J, with 14 bases between. The CDR3 extends over 13 amino acids. The V gene's germline CDR1 is SGHTA and CDR2 FQGNSA. The CDR3 is CASSVRGACEQYF. CDR3 in DNA: TGTGCCAGCAGCGTGAGGGGAGCCTGCGAGCAGTACTTC.

The chain combines TRBV28 with TRBJ2-7, with D hard to call. Germline loops: CDR1 MDHEN, CDR2 SYDVKM. The germline V and J ends were trimmed by 6 bases and 2 bases, with 11 bases remaining between them. The CDR3 sequence is 13 residues long. CDR3 loop: CASSGSSPYEQYF. The CDR3 nucleotides read TGTGCCAGCAGCGGCAGTAGCCCCTACGAGCAGTACTTC. Based on the CDR3 plus reference TRBV28 and TRBJ2-7, the full variable domain is DVKVTQSSRYLVKRTGEKVFLECVQDMDHENMFWYRQDPGLGLRLIYFSYDVKMKEKGDIPEGYSVSREKKERFSLILESASTNQTSMYLCASSGSSPYEQYFGPGTRLTVT.

This clonotype was observed many times. V gene TRBV11-3 combines with J gene TRBJ1-3, with a weak D call TRBD1 (5 bases). This CDR3 has 19 residues. V lost 0 bases and J 0 bases, leaving 18 bases between the germline ends. The germline CDR1 and CDR2 sequences are SGHNT and YENEEA. The CDR3 here is CASSLDRGSLSTSGNTIYF. The CDR3 DNA reads TGTGCCAGCAGCTTAGATCGGGGCAGCTTGAGTACCTCTGGAAACACCATATATTTT.

This clonotype was seen ten or more times. The chain combines TRBV6-1 with TRBJ2-7, with D maybe TRBD2 (6 bases). CDR3 length equals 15 residues. Trimming removed 6 bases from V and 2 bases from J, with 17 bases in between. Germline V gene sequence: CDR1 MNHNS, CDR2 SASEGT. DNA of the CDR3: TGTGCCAGCAGCCGCGGGGCTCTCCTTCCCTACGAGCAGTACTTC. Translated, it gives CASSRGALLPYEQYF.

This clonotype was picked up many times. The chain has TRBV10-3 and TRBJ2-1; 9 bases are a match to TRBD1. The germline gives CDR1 ENHRY, CDR2 SYGVKD. After removal of 3 bases from V and 10 bases from J, the junction contained 1 base not matched to a gene. The CDR3 is 12 amino acids. CDR3 bases: TGTGCCATCAGTGACACAGGGGGCGAGCAGTTCTTC. As protein: CAISDTGGEQFF.

The sample holds many counts of this clonotype. V gene TRBV5-1 combines with J gene TRBJ2-1; D is undetermined. Trimming shortened V by 4 bases and J by 4 bases, and 12 bases separated the two germline ends. The V gene's germline CDR1 is SGHRS and CDR2 YFSETQ. The CDR3 contains 14 residues. The CDR3 sequence: CASSLGEQYNEQFF. Here the CDR3 DNA reads TGCGCCAGCAGCCTGGGTGAACAGTACAATGAGCAGTTCTTC.

This clonotype was seen many times. This rearrangement joins TRBV6-1 to TRBJ2-3; D is unclear. CDR1 MNHNS and CDR2 SASEGT come from the germline V gene. The CDR3 consists of 14 residues. V was cut by 5 bases and J by 0 bases, with 9 bases left in between. The CDR3 nucleotides read TGTGCCAGCAGTCGCACGGATAGCACAGATACGCAGTATTTT. This encodes CASSRTDSTDTQYF.

Many counts were recorded for this clonotype. The rearrangement links TRBV24-1 to TRBJ1-1; 9 nucleotides line up with TRBD1. The CDR3 loop spans 15 amino acids. V lost 6 bases and J lost 4; bases outside the gene matches: 8. Germline CDR1 and CDR2: KGHDR and SFDVKD. The CDR3 here is CATSQTGTGPTEAFF. The DNA of the CDR3 is TGTGCCACCAGTCAAACCGGGACAGGGCCCACTGAAGCTTTCTTT.

In its sample, this clonotype was seen a few times. The chain carries TRBV27 and TRBJ2-7; tentative D call: TRBD2 (6 bases). Germline V gene data show CDR1 as MNHEY and CDR2 as SMNVEV (reference sequence). The V end lost 2 bases, the J end lost 3 bases, and 17 bases lay between the germline ends. The CDR3 spans 16 residues. The CDR3 coding sequence is TGTGCCAGCAGTTTACTTATCGGGACTGCCCTCTACGAGCAGTACTTC. Translated, it gives CASSLLIGTALYEQYF.

In this sample, this clonotype turned up a few times. This chain connects TRBV4-2 to TRBJ2-1, with TRBD2 as a possible D gene (6 bases). CDR3 length: 13 residues. From germline, CDR1 is LGHNA and CDR2 YNFKEQ. V was cut by 4 bases and J by 7 bases, with 11 bases left in between. The CDR3 sequence is CASSPLSGNEQFF. The CDR3 DNA reads TGTGCCAGCAGCCCTCTCAGCGGGAATGAGCAGTTCTTC.

This clonotype showed up many times. This chain links TRBV5-8 with TRBJ1-4, with D maybe TRBD1 (6 bases). Germline CDR1 is SGHTS and CDR2 is YDEGEE. Trimming took off 2 bases at V and 4 bases at J, with 12 bases between the two ends. This CDR3 comprises 15 residues. The CDR3: CASSLQGPGNEKLFF. CDR3 nucleotides: TGTGCCAGCAGCTTACAGGGCCCCGGTAATGAAAAACTGTTTTTT.

This clonotype has just a few counts. This chain uses TRBV3-1 with TRBJ1-5; D unresolved. CDR1 is LGHDT, CDR2 YNNKEL, per germline (reference sequence). The length of the CDR3 is 15 residues. Trimming removed 0 bases from V and 6 bases from J, with 12 bases in between. In DNA form, the CDR3 reads TGTGCCAGCAGCCAAGATGTCACGGGGAGTCAGCCCCAGCATTTT. It is translated as CASSQDVTGSQPQHF.